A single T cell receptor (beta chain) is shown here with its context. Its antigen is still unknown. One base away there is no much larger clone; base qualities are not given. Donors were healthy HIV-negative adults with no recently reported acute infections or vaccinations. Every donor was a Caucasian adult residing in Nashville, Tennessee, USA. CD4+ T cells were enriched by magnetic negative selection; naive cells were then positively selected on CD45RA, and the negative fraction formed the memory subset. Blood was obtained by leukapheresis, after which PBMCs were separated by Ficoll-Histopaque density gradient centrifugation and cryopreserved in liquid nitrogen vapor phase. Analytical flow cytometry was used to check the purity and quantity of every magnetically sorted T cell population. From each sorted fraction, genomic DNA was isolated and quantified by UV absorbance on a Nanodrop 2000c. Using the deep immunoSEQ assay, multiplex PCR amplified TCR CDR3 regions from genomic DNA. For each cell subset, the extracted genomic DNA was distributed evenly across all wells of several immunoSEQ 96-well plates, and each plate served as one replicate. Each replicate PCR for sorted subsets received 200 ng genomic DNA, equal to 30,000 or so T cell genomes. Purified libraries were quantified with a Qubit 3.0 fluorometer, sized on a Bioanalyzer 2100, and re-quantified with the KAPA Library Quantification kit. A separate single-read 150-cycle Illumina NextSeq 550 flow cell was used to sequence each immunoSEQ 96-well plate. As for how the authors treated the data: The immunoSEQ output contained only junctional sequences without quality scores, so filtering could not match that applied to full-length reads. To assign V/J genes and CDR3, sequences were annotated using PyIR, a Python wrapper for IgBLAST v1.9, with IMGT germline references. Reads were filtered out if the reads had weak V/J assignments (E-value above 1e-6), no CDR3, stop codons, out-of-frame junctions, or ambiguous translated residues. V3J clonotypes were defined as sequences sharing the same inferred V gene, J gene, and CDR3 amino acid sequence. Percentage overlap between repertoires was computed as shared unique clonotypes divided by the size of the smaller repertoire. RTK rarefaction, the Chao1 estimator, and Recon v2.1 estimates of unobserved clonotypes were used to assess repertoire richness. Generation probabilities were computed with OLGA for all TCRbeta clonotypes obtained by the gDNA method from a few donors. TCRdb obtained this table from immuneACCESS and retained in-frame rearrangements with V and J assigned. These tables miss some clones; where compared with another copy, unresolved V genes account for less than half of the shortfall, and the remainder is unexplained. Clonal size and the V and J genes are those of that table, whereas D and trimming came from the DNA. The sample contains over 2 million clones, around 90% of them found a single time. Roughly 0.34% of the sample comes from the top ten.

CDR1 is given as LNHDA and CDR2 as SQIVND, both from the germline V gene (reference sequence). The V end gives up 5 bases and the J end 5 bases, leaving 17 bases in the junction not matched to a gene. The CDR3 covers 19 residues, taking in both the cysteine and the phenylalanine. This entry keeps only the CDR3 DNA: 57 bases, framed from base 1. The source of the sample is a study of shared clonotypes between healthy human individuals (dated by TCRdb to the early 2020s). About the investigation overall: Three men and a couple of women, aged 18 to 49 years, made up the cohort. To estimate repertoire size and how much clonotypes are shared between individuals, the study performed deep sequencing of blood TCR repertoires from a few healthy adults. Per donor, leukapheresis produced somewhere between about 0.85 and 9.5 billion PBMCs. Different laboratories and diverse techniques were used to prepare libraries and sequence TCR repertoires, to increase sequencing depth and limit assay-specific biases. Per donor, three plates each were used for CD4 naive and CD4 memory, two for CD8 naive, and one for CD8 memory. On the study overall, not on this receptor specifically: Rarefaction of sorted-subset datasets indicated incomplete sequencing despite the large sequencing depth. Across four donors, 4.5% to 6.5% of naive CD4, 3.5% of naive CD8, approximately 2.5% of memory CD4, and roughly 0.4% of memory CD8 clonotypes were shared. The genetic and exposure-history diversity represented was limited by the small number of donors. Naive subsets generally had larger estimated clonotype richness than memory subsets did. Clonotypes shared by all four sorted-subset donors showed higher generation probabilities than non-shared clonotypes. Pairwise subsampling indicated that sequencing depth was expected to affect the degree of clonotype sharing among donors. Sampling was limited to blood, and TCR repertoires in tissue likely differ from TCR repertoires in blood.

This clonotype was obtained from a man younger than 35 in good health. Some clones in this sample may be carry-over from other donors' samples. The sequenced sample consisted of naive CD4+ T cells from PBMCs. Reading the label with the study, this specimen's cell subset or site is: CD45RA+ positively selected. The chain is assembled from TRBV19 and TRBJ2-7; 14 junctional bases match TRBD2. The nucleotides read TGTGCCAGTAGTCCTTCCCCCGGGACTAGCGGGAGAGCGGAAAACGAGCAGTACTTC. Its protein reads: CASSPSPGTSGRAENEQYF.